Listed below are T cell receptor beta chains from one sample, sequenced in a study of cytomegalovirus exposure and HLA in healthy donors. The method was immunoSEQ multiplex PCR; TCRdb's version includes in-frame clones alone and lacks a portion of them. The sample holds around 180,000 clones; over 70% are singletons and the top ten take around 2.1%. Input material: PBMCs. These receptors originate from a woman aged 18-30 years in good health and CMV-seropositive. CDR3s include the opening cysteine and the closing phenylalanine or tryptophan. A D gene is named only where the DNA matches it firmly. Not all rows give a size; the values are once, few, many and, for expanded clones, a class.

j_call: TRBJ1-1
d_call: NA
v_call: TRBV5-1
clone_size: NA
cdr3_nt: TGCGCCAGCAGCTTACAACAGGGTACTGAAGCTTTCTTT
cdr3_aa: CASSLQQGTEAFF

j_call: TRBJ1-2
d_call: TRBD1
v_call: TRBV5-1
clone_size: NA
cdr3_nt: TGCGCCAGCAGCTTGGAGGGGACAGGGAGGAGTGGCTACACCTTC
cdr3_aa: CASSLEGTGRSGYTF

j_call: TRBJ1-2
d_call: TRBD1
v_call: TRBV7-2
clone_size: few
cdr3_nt: TGTGCCAGCAGCCCTCCTTTGAGCAGGGGGGTAGACTATGGCTACACCTTC
cdr3_aa: CASSPPLSRGVDYGYTF

j_call: TRBJ1-1
d_call: NA
v_call: TRBV6-6
clone_size: NA
cdr3_nt: TGTGCCAGCAGTTACTCGAGAAGAGGGAACACTGAAGCTTTCTTT
cdr3_aa: CASSYSRRGNTEAFF

j_call: TRBJ1-2
d_call: NA
v_call: TRBV5-4
clone_size: NA
cdr3_nt: TGCTTTCAGGGGAGGGACTATGGCTACACCTTC
cdr3_aa: CFQGRDYGYTF

j_call: TRBJ1-1
d_call: NA
v_call: TRBV20-1
clone_size: NA
cdr3_nt: TGCAGTGCTCTCTTGAGCTCTGAAGCTTTCTTT
cdr3_aa: CSALLSSEAFF

j_call: TRBJ2-5
d_call: TRBD1
v_call: TRBV6-5
clone_size: once
cdr3_nt: TGTGCCAGCAGCACCGGGACAGGGGGTCAAGAGACCCAGTACTTC
cdr3_aa: CASSTGTGGQETQYF

j_call: TRBJ1-4
d_call: NA
v_call: TRBV19
clone_size: NA
cdr3_nt: TGTGCCAGTACTCTTAAAGGCGGGCCAGATAATGAAAAACTGTTTTTT
cdr3_aa: CASTLKGGPDNEKLFF

j_call: TRBJ2-7
d_call: NA
v_call: TRBV6-6
clone_size: few
cdr3_nt: TGTGCCAGCAGTTACTCCCGGTACGAGCAGTACTTC
cdr3_aa: CASSYSRYEQYF

j_call: TRBJ1-1
d_call: NA
v_call: TRBV7-2
clone_size: NA
cdr3_nt: TGTGCCAGCAGCTTAAACGCGGGGCCCATCACTGAAGCTTTCTTT
cdr3_aa: CASSLNAGPITEAFF

j_call: TRBJ2-6
d_call: TRBD1
v_call: TRBV7-3
clone_size: NA
cdr3_nt: TGTGCCAGCAGCTTACAGGGGGCTGGGGCCAACGTCCTGACTTTC
cdr3_aa: CASSLQGAGANVLTF

j_call: TRBJ1-4
d_call: NA
v_call: TRBV4-3
clone_size: NA
cdr3_nt: TGCGCCAGCAGCCAAACGACTGCAACTAATGAAAAACTGTTTTTT
cdr3_aa: CASSQTTATNEKLFF

j_call: TRBJ2-2
d_call: TRBD2
v_call: TRBV6-1
clone_size: NA
cdr3_nt: TGTGCCAGCAGTGACCCCGCCGCGGGGGGCCACACCGGGGAGCTGTTTTTT
cdr3_aa: CASSDPAAGGHTGELFF

j_call: TRBJ1-1
d_call: NA
v_call: TRBV28
clone_size: once
cdr3_nt: TGTGCCAGCAGTTTGGCCAAGACTGAAGCTTTCTTT
cdr3_aa: CASSLAKTEAFF

j_call: TRBJ2-1
d_call: TRBD1
v_call: TRBV7-2
clone_size: few
cdr3_nt: TGTGCCAGCAGCCCCCGGCTAGGACAGGGATTAGCTGAGCAGTTCTTC
cdr3_aa: CASSPRLGQGLAEQFF

j_call: TRBJ1-4
d_call: NA
v_call: TRBV7-3
clone_size: NA
cdr3_nt: TGTGCCAGCAGCGACCGTGGGGCCAACATAAATGAAAAACTGTTTTTT
cdr3_aa: CASSDRGANINEKLFF

j_call: TRBJ2-3
d_call: NA
v_call: TRBV5-1
clone_size: NA
cdr3_nt: TGCGCCAGCAGCTTGCCCCGGGGCACAGATACGCAGTATTTT
cdr3_aa: CASSLPRGTDTQYF

j_call: TRBJ2-5
d_call: TRBD2
v_call: TRBV30
clone_size: NA
cdr3_nt: TGTGCCTGGAGTGTAAGCGGGGGGGCCGTAGAGACCCAGTACTTC
cdr3_aa: CAWSVSGGAVETQYF

j_call: TRBJ2-1
d_call: TRBD2
v_call: TRBV7-9
clone_size: NA
cdr3_nt: TGTGCCAGCAGCTTAGCCTGGCGGGGGGGCTCCTACAATGAGCAGTTCTTC
cdr3_aa: CASSLAWRGGSYNEQFF

j_call: TRBJ2-1
d_call: TRBD1
v_call: TRBV7-2
clone_size: few
cdr3_nt: TGTGCCAGCAGCTCGAGGACAGGGGGCGCGTACAATGAGCAGTTCTTC
cdr3_aa: CASSSRTGGAYNEQFF